The sequence of this TCR beta chain was determined in a study of blood T cell repertoires in COVID-19. Study-wide background: From T cells, B-cell-depleted T cells, or PBMCs came the material, which was cDNA or gDNA.

Authors' methods: Cell counts per sample came from amplifying reference gene primers. Generated by immunoSEQ multiplex PCR, the TCRdb table keeps only in-frame clones and is missing some. V and J calls and clone size are as listed in that table; D and trimming were resolved from the DNA. The repertoire includes about 140,000 clones, 80% to 90% of them detected once, and roughly 10% sits in the top ten. The CDR3 runs 14 residues. V was shortened by 5 bases and J by 5 bases, with 15 bases between the two germline ends. From germline, CDR1 is SGHTA and CDR2 FQGNSA. The sequence was obtained from a man aged 55 to 70 with active or convalescent COVID-19. Sequenced input: peripheral blood. J is TRBJ1-1 and V is TRBV7-2; possibly TRBD1 for D (6 bases). The CDR3 spells CASSPRGGATEAFF. The CDR3 DNA reads as TGTGCCAGCAGCCCGCGGGGGGGCGCAACTGAAGCTTTCTTT. The variable domain in full, with the rest retrieved from reference TRBV7-2 and TRBJ1-1, is GAGVSQSPSNKVTEKGKDVELRCDPISGHTALYWYRQSLGQGLEFLIYFQGNSAPDKSGLPSDRFSAERTGGSVSTLTIQRTQQEDSAVYLCASSPRGGATEAFFGQGTRLTVV.